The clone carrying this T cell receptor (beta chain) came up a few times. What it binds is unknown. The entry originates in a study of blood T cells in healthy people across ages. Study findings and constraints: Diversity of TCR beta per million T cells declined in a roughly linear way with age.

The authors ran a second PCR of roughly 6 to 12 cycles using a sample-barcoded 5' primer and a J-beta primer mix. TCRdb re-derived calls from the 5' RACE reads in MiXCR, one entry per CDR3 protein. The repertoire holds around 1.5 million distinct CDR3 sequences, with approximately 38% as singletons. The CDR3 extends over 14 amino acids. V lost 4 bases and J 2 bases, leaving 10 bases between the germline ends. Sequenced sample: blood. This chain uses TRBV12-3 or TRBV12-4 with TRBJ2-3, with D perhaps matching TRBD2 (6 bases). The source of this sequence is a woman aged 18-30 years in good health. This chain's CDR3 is CASSWAGITDTQYF. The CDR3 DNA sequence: TGTGCCAGCAGTTGGGCGGGGATCACAGATACGCAGTATTTT.